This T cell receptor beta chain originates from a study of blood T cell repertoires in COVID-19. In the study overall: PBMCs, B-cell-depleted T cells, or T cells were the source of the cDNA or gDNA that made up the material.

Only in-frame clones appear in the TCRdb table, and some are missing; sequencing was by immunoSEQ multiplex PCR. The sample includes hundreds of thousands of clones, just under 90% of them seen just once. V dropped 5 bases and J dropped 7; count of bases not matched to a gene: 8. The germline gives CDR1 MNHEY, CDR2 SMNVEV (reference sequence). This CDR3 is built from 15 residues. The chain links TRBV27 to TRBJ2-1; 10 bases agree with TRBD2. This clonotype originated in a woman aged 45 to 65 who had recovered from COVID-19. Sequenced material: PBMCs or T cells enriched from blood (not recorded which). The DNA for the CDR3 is TGTGCCAGCAGTCAAGCGGGGGGGCTTGCGAATGAGCAGTTCTTC. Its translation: CASSQAGGLANEQFF.